The clone carrying this T cell receptor (beta chain) was found a few times. The V gene lost 1 base and the J gene lost 6 bases, with 12 bases spanning the gap. Per germline, CDR1 ENHRY and CDR2 SYGVKD. The CDR3 covers 14 residues. This entry is derived from a study of cytomegalovirus exposure and HLA in healthy donors. PCR used 60 Vbeta primers and 13 Jbeta primers. The protocol was immunoSEQ multiplex PCR, while the TCRdb copy is restricted to in-frame clones and leaves out a portion. The sample yields 150,000 to 200,000 clones, 60% to 80% seen once. The chain recombines TRBV10-3 with TRBJ1-2; D possibly corresponds to TRBD1 (5 bases). Sample: PBMCs. This sequence was found in a woman in her 30s in good health and CMV-seronegative. CDR3 DNA sequence: TGTGCCATCAGTGAGTTGGGGGGAGAAGATGGCTACACCTTC. This sequence encodes CAISELGGEDGYTF.